This T cell receptor beta chain was captured by sequencing in a study of blood T cells in healthy people across ages. Trimming removed 2 bases from V and 4 bases from J, with 12 bases in between. CDR1 and CDR2 from the germline V gene are SGHAT and FQNNGV. The CDR3 runs to 14 residues. A second PCR, run for roughly 7 to 11 cycles, used a sample-barcoded 5' primer plus a J-beta primer mix. TCRdb reanalysed the 5' RACE reads using MiXCR and keeps one entry per CDR3 protein. The table includes approximately 1,100,000 distinct CDR3 sequences, roughly 45% detected once. This chain joins TRBV11-2 and TRBJ2-7, with D maybe TRBD1 (6 bases). This receptor was identified in a woman aged 60-75 years in good health. Sequencing input: blood. The CDR3 is CASSLSQGTYEQYF. DNA for the CDR3: TGTGCCAGCAGCTTATCCCAGGGGACGTACGAGCAGTACTTC.